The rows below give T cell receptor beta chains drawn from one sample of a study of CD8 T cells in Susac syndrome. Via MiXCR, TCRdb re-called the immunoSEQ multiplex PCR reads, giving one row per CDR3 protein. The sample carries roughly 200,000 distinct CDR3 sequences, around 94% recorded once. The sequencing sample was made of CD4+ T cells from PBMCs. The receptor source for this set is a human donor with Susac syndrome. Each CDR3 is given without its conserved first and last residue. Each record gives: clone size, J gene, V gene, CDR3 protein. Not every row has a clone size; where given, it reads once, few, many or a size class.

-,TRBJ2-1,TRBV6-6,ASSYSGRAQNEQF
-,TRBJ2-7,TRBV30,AWSALSGTATEQY
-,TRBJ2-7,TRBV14,ASSQDDNGGNYEQY
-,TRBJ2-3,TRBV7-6,ASLQGGSDTQY
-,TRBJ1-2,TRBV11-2,ASSLAPDGNYGYT
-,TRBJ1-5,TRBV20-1,SASSGGGQPQH
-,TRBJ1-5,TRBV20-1,SARDGRTGGHQPQH
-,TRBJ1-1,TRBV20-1,SAIRTGRSEAF
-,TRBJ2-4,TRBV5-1,ASSRRGEAKNIQY
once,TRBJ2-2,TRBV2,ASRIGESTGELF
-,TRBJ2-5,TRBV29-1,SGGGGTGDQETQY
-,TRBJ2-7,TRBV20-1,SASAPSSYEQY
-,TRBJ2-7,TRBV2,ASSETSGSREQY
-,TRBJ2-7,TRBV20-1,SARDRAVTYEQY
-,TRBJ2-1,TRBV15,ATSRDVGSSYNEQF
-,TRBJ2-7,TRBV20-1,SAPPTSGASYEQY
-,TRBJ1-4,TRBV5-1,ASSLGDREGEKLF
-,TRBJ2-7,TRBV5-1,AGMWTGGNYEQY
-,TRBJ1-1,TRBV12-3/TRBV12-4,ASSIQGYEAF
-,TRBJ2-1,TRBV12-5,ASGLSRGGANEQF
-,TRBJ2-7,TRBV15,ATSRNTGGYEQY
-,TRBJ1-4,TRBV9,ASSEGQINEKLF
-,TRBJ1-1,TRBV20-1,SARGFGTEMNTEAF
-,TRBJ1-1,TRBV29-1,SAPGEADTEAF
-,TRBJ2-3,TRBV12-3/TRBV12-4,ASSLQAGGYTDTQY
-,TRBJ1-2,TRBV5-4,ASSLESGEGGYT
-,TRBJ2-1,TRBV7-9,ASSSGTSGRRQF
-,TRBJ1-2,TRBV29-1,SVESGFGYT
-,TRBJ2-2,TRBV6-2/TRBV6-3,ASSYLAGAIGELF
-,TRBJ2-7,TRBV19,ASSTSGNSYEQY
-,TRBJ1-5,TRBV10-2,ASSEALAHQPQH
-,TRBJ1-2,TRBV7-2,ASSLRGASNYGYT
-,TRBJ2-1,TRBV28,ASSSWDYNEQF
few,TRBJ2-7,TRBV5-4,ASSLPGQPPHEQY
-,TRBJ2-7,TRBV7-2,ASSLSGEFYEQY
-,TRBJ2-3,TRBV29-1,SVDKGAEFTDTQY
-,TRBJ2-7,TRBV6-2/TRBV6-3,ASSFNRQATKQY
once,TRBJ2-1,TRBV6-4,ASSDSSTGGYNEQF
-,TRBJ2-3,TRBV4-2,ASTETSGSIDTQY
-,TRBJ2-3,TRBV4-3,ASSPRLAGEGDTQY
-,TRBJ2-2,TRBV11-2,ASSLELAGELF
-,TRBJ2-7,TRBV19,ASSSGLPSGEQY
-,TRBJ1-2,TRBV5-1,ASSLVPPAGYT
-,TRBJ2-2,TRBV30,AWAPTGPTGELF
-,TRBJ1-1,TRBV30,AWSIGGTTEAF
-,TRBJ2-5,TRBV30,AWRRGTGGTQY
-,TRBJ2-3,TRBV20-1,SARVVLTDTQY
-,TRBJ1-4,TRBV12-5,ASGLIVGRSNEKLF
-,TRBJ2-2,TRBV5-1,ASEPGFTGELF
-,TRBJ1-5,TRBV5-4,ASSLGAGFNQPQH
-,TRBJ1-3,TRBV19,ASSETGTDGNTIY
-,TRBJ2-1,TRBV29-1,SVQDRGIEQF